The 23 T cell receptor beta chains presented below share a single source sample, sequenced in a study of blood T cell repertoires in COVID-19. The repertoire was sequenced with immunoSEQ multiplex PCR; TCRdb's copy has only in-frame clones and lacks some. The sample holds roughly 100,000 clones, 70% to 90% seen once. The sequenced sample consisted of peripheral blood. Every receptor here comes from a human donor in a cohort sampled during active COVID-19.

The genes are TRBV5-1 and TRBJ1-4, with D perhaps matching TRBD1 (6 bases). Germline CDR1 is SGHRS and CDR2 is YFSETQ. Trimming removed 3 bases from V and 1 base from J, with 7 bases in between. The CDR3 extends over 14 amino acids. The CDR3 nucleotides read TGCGCCAGCAGCTCACAGGGAACTAATGAAAAACTGTTTTTT. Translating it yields CASSSQGTNEKLFF.

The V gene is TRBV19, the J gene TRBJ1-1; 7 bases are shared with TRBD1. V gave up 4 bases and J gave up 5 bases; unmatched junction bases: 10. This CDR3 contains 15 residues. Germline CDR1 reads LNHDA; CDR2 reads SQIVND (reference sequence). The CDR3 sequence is CASSTRTGWKTEAFF. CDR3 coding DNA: TGTGCCAGTAGTACCAGGACAGGTTGGAAAACTGAAGCTTTCTTT.

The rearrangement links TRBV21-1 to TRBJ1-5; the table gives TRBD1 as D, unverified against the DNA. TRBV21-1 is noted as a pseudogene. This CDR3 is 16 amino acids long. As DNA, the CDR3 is TGTGCCAGCAGCAAAGTAAGGGGGCATGGCAATCAGCCCCAGCATTTT. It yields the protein CASSKVRGHGNQPQHF.

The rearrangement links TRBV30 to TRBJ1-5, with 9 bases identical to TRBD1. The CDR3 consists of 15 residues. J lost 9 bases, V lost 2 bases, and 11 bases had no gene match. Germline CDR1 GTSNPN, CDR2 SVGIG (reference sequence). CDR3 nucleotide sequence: TGTGCCTGGAGTCGGGACAGGGACAATCCTCCGCCCCAGCATTTT. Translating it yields CAWSRDRDNPPPQHF.

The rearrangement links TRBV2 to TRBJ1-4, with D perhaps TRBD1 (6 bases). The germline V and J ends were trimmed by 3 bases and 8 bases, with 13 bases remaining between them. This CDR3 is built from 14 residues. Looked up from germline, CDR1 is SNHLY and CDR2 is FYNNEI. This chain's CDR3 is CASSEIGGKEKLFF. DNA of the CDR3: TGTGCCAGCAGTGAGATAGGGGGAAAGGAAAAACTGTTTTTT.

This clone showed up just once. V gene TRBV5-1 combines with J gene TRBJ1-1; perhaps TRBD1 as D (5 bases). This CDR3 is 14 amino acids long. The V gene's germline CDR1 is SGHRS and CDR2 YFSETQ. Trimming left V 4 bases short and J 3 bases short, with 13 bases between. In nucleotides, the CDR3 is TGCGCCAGCAGCCAAACCTCAGGGTACACTGAAGCTTTCTTT. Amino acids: CASSQTSGYTEAFF.

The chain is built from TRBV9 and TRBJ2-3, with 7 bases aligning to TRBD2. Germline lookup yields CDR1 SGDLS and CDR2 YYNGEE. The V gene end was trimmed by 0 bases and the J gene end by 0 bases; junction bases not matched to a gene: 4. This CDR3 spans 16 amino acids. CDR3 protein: CASSVDGAGSTDTQYF. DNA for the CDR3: TGTGCCAGCAGCGTAGATGGAGCGGGGAGCACAGATACGCAGTATTTT.

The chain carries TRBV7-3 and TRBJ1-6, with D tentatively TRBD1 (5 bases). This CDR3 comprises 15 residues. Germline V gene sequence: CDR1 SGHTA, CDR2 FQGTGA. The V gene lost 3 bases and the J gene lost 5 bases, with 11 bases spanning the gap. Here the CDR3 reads CASSFAGQNNSPLHF. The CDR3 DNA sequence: TGTGCCAGCAGCTTCGCAGGACAAAATAATTCACCCCTCCACTTT.

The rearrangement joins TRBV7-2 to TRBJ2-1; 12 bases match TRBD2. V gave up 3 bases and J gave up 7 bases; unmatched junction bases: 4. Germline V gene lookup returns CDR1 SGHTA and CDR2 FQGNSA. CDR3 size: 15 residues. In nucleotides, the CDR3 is TGTGCCAGCAGCTTGACTAGCGGGAGCTCAAATGAGCAGTTCTTC. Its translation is CASSLTSGSSNEQFF.

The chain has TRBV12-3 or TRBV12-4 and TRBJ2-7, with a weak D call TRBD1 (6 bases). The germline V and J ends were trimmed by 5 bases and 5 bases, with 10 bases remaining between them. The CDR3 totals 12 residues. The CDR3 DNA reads TGTGCCAGCAGTCCGGACAGTCACGAGCAGTACTTC. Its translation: CASSPDSHEQYF.

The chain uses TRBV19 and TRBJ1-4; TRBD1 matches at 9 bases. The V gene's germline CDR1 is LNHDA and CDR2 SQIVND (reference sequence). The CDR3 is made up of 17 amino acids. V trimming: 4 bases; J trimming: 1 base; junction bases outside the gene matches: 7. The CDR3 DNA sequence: TGTGCCAGTAGTACAAAGGGACAGGGACTAACTAATGAAAAACTGTTTTTT. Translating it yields CASSTKGQGLTNEKLFF.

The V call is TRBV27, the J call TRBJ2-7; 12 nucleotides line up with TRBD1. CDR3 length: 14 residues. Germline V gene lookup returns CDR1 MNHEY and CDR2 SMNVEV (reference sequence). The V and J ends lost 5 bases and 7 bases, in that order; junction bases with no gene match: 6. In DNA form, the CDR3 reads TGTGCCAGCAGTACCGGGACAGGGGGCAAAGAGCAGTACTTC. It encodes CASSTGTGGKEQYF.

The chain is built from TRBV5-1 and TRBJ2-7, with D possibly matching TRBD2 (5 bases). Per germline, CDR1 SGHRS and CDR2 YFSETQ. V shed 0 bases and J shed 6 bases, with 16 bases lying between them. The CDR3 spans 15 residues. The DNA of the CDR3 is TGCGCCAGCAGCTTGGCCGGGGTCTGGATTCGCGAGCAGTACTTC. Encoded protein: CASSLAGVWIREQYF.

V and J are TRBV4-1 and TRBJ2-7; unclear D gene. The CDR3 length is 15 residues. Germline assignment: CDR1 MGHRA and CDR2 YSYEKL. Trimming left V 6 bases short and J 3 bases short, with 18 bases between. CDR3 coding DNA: TGCGCCAGCAGTGTCGGATTCCAGGTCTTCTACGAGCAGTACTTC. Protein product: CASSVGFQVFYEQYF.

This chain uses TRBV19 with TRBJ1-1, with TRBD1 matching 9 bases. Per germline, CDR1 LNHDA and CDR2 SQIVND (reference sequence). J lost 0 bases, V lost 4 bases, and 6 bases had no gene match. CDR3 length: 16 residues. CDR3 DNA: TGTGCCAGTAGTAGGTCGAGGACAGGGGTGAACACTGAAGCTTTCTTT. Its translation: CASSRSRTGVNTEAFF.

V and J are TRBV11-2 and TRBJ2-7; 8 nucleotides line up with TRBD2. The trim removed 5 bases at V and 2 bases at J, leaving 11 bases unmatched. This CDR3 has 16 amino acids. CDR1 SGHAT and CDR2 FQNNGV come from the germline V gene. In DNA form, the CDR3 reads TGTGCCAGCAGCCCCATAAAGCGGGGGAATCCCTACGAGCAGTACTTC. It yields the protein CASSPIKRGNPYEQYF.

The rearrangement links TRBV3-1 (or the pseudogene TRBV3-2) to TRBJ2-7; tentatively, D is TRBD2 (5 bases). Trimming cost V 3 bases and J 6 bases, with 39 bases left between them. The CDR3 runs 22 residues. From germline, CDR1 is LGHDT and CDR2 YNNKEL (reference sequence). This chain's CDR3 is CASSHPSPQTTTNNPRLFEQYF. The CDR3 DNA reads TGTGCCAGCAGCCACCCTTCACCCCAAACCACGACTAATAACCCCCGACTTTTCGAGCAGTACTTC.

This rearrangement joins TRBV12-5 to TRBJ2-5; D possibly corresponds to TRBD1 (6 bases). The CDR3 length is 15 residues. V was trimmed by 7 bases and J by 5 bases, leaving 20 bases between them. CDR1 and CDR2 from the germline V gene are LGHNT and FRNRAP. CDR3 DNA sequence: TGTGCTAGTGCCCTATCACAGGGACCCGGGGAGACCCAGTACTTC. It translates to CASALSQGPGETQYF.

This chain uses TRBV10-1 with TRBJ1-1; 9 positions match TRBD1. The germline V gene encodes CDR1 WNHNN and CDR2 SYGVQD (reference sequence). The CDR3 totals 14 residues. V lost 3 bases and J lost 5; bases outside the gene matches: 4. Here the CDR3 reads CASSEQGARTEAFF. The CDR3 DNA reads TGCGCCAGCAGTGAACAGGGGGCGAGAACTGAAGCTTTCTTT.

The CDR3 spells CASRSGTALPAQHF. As DNA, the CDR3 is TGTGCCAGTAGGTCCGGGACAGCCTTGCCCGCCCAGCATTTT. The gene calls are TRBV19 and TRBJ1-5; 7 bases fit TRBD1. The germline V gene encodes CDR1 LNHDA and CDR2 SQIVND (reference sequence). CDR3 length: 14 residues. V was clipped by 6 bases and J by 11 bases; unmatched bases: 13.

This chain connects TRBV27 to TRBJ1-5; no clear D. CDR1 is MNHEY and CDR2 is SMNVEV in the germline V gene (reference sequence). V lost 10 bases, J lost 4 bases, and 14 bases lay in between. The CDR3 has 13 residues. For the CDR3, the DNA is TGTGCCACGTCGGTCGCATTGAATCAGCCCCAGCATTTT. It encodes CATSVALNQPQHF.

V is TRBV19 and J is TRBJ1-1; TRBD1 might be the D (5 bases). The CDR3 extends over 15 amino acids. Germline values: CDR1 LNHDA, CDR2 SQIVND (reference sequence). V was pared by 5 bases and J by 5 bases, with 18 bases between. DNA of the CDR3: TGTGCCAGTAGTCCCCCCGGGTGGGGGGGGACTGAAGCTTTCTTT. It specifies CASSPPGWGGTEAFF.

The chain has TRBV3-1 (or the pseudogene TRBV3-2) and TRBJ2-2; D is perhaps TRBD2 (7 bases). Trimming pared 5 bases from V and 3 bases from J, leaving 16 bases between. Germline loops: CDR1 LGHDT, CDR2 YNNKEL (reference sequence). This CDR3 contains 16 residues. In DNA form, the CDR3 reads TGTGCCAGCAGCAGCCAAGGGGGGGTTTACACCGGGGAGCTGTTTTTT. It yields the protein CASSSQGGVYTGELFF.